This T cell receptor beta chain is from a study of blood T cell repertoires in COVID-19. Assay: immunoSEQ multiplex PCR; the TCRdb copy retains only in-frame clones and omits some. This table has around 270,000 clones, more than 70% appearing once. The junction had 3 bases not matched to a gene; V was cut back by 4 bases and J by 0 bases. The length of the CDR3 is 16 residues. CDR1 MNHEY and CDR2 SVGAGI come from the germline V gene. This sequence originates from a woman aged 45-60 years with acute or convalescent COVID-19. This sequence joins TRBV6-5 and TRBJ2-7, with 13 bases lining up with TRBD2. The sequenced sample consisted of peripheral blood. CDR3 sequence reads: CASSWTSGSPSYEQYF. The CDR3 DNA sequence: TGTGCCAGCAGTTGGACTAGCGGGAGTCCCTCCTACGAGCAGTACTTC.